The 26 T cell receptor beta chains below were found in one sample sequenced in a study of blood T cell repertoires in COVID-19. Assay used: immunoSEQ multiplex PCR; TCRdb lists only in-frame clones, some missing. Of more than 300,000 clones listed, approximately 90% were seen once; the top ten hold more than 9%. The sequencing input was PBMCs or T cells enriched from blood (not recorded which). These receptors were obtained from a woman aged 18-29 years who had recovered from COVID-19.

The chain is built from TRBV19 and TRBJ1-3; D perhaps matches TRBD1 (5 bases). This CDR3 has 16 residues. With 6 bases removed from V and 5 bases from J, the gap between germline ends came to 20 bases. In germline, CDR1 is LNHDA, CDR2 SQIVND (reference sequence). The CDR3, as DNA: TGTGCCAGTAGCTTTGCAGGGCCCATCGGGCGAAACACCATATATTTT. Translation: CASSFAGPIGRNTIYF.

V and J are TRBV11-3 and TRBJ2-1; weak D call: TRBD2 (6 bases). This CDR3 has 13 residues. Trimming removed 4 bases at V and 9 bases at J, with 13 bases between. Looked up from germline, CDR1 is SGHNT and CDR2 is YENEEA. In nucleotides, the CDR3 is TGTGCCAGCAGCTGGGACTCACTCGGTGAGCAGTTCTTC. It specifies CASSWDSLGEQFF.

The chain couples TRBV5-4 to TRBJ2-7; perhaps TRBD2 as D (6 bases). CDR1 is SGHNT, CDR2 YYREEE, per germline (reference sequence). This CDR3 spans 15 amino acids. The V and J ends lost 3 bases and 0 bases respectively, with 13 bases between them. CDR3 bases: TGTGCCAGCAGCTCTGGGCAGGGACTCTCCTACGAGCAGTACTTC. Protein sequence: CASSSGQGLSYEQYF.

CDR3 amino acids: CASSERGEGYTF. CDR3 DNA sequence: TGTGCCAGCAGTGAACGGGGGGAGGGCTACACCTTC. The rearrangement uses TRBV2 and TRBJ1-2, with a weak D call TRBD1 (5 bases). The CDR3 sequence is 12 residues long. V was clipped by 2 bases and J by 8 bases, with 9 bases between them. The germline gives CDR1 SNHLY, CDR2 FYNNEI.

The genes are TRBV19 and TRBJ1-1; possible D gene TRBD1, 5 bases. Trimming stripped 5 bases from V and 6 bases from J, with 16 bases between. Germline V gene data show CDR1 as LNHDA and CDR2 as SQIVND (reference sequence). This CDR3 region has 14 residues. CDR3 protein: CASSWTGGLPEAFF. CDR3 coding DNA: TGTGCCAGTAGTTGGACCGGGGGGTTGCCTGAAGCTTTCTTT.

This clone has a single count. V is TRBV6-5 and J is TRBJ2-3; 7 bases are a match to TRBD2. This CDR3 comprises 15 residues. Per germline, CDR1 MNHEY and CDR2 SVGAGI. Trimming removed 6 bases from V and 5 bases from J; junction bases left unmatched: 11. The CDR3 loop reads CASSPWGGGEDTQYF. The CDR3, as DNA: TGTGCCAGCAGCCCCTGGGGGGGTGGAGAAGATACGCAGTATTTT.

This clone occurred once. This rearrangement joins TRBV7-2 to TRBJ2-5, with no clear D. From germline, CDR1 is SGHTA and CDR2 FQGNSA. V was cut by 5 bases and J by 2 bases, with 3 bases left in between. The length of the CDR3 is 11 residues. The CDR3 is CASSVQETQYF. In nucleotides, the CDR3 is TGTGCCAGCAGCGTACAAGAGACCCAGTACTTC. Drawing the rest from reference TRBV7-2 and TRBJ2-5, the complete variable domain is GAGVSQSPSNKVTEKGKDVELRCDPISGHTALYWYRQSLGQGLEFLIYFQGNSAPDKSGLPSDRFSAERTGGSVSTLTIQRTQQEDSAVYLCASSVQETQYFGPGTRLLVL.

CDR3 in DNA: TGTGCCAGCAGCCCGATTCCGGGACACGGTGAAGCTTTCTTT. Translated, it gives CASSPIPGHGEAFF. This chain uses TRBV3-1 (or the pseudogene TRBV3-2) with TRBJ1-1; weak D call: TRBD1 (6 bases). The CDR3 is 14 residues long. Germline V gene data show CDR1 as LGHDT and CDR2 as YNNKEL (reference sequence). The V end was cut by 4 bases, the J end by 7 bases, with 16 bases between.

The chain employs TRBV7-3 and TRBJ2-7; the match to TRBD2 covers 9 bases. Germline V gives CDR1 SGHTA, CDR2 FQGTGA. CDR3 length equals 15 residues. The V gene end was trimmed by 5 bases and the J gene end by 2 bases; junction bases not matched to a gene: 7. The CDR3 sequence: CASSPGLANTYEQYF. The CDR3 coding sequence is TGTGCCAGCAGCCCGGGACTAGCTAATACCTACGAGCAGTACTTC.

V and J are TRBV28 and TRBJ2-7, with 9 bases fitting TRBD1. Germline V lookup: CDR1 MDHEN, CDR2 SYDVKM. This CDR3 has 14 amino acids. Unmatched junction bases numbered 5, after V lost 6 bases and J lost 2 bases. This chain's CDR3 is CASRVGQGTYEQYF. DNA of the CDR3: TGTGCCAGCAGGGTTGGACAGGGGACCTACGAGCAGTACTTC.

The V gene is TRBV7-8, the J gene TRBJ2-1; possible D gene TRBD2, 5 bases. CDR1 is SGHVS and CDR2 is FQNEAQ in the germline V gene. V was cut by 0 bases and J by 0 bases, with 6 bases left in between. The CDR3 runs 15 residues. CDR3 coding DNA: TGTGCCAGCAGCTTAGCGGGGAGCTCCTACAATGAGCAGTTCTTC. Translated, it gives CASSLAGSSYNEQFF.

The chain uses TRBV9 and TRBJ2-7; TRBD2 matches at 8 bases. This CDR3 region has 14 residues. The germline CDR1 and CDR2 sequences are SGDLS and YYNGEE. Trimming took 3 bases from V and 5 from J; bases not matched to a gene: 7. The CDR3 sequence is CASSALAGGHEQYF. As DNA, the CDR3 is TGTGCCAGCAGCGCCCTAGCGGGTGGACACGAGCAGTACTTC.

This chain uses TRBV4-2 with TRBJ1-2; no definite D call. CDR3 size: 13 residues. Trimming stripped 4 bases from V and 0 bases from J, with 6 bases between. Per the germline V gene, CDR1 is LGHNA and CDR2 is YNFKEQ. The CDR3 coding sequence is TGTGCCAGCAGCCTCGGGACTAACTATGGCTACACCTTC. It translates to CASSLGTNYGYTF.

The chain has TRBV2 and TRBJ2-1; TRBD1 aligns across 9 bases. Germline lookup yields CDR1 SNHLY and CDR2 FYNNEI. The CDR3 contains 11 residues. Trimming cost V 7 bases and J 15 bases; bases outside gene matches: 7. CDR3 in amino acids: CASMVGTGPFF. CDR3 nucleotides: TGTGCCAGCATGGTGGGGACAGGGCCGTTCTTC.

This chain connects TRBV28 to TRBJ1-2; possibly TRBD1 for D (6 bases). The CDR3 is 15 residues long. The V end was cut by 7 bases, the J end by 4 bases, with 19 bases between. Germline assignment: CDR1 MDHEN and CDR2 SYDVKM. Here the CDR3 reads CASTGPLGRGYGYTF. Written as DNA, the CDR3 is TGTGCCAGCACCGGGCCCCTAGGCAGGGGCTATGGCTACACCTTC.

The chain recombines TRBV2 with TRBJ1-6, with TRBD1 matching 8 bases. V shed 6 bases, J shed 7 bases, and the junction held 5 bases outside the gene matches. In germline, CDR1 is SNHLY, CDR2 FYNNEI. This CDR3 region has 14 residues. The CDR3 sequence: CASSEQGGNSPLHF. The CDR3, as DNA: TGTGCCAGCAGCGAACAGGGGGGCAATTCACCCCTCCACTTT.

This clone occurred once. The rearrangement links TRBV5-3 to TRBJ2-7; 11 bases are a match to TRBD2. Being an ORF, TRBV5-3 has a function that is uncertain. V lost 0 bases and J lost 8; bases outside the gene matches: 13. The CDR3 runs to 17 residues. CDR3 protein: CARSLEASKRTSGQQYF. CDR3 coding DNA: TGTGCCAGAAGCTTGGAGGCAAGTAAAAGGACTAGCGGGCAGCAGTACTTC.

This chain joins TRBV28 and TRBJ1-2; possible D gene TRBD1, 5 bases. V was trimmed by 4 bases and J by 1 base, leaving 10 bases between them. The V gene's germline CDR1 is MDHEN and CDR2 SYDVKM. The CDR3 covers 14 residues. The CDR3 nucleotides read TGTGCCAGCAGTTACTTACAGGTTAACTATGGCTACACCTTC. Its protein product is CASSYLQVNYGYTF.

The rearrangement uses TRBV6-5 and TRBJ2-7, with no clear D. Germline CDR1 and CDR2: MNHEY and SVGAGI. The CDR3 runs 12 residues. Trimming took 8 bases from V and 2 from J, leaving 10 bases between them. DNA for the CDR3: TGTGCCAGCTGGCGAGAGGCCTACGAGCAGTACTTC. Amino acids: CASWREAYEQYF.

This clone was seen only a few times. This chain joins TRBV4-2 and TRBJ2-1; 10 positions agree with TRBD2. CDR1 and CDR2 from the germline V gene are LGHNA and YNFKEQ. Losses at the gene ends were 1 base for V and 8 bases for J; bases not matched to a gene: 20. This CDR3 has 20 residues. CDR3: CASSQAPVNRLAGGWDEQFF. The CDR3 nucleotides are TGTGCCAGCAGCCAAGCCCCCGTCAATAGGTTAGCGGGGGGTTGGGATGAGCAGTTCTTC.

CDR3 in DNA: TGTGCCAGCAGGAGCGGTCGCGGCGAAGAGACCCAGTACTTC. It codes for CASRSGRGEETQYF. The rearrangement uses TRBV6-5 and TRBJ2-5, with D perhaps TRBD2 (5 bases). The CDR3 is 14 residues long. The V end lost 6 bases, the J end lost 3 bases, and 14 bases lay between the germline ends. The V gene's germline CDR1 is MNHEY and CDR2 SVGAGI.

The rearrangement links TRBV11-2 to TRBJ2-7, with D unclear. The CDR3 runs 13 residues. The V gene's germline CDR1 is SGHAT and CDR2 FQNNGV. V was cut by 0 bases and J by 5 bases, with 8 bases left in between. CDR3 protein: CASSLEGYHEQYF. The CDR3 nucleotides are TGTGCCAGCAGCTTAGAGGGCTACCACGAGCAGTACTTC.

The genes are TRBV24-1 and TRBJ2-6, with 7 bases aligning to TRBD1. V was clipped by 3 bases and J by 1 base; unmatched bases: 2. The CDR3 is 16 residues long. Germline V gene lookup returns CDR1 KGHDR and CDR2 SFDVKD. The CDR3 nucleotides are TGTGCCACCAGTGATCCGACAGGGTCTGGGGCCAACGTCCTGACTTTC. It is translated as CATSDPTGSGANVLTF.

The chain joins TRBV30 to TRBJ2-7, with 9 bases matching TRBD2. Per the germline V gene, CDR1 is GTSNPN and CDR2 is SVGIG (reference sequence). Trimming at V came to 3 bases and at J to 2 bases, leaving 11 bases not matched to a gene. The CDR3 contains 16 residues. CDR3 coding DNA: TGTGCCTGGAGCGGAGCCCCATTAGCGGGAGCCTACGAGCAGTACTTC. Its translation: CAWSGAPLAGAYEQYF.

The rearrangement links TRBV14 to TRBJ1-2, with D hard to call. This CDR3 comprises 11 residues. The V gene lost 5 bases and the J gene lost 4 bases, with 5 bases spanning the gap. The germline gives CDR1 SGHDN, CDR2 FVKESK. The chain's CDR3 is CASSSIYGYTF. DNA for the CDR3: TGTGCCAGCAGCTCCATCTATGGCTACACCTTC.

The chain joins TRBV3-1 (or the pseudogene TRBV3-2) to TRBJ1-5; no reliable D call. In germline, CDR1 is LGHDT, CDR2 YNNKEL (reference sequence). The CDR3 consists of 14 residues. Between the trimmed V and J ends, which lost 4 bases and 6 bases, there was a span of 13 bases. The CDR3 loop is CASSPGALGQPQHF. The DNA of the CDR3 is TGTGCCAGCAGCCCGGGAGCTCTTGGTCAGCCCCAGCATTTT.